The next 2 T cell receptor beta chains were all read from a single sample in a study of blood T cell repertoires in COVID-19. Using immunoSEQ multiplex PCR, the repertoire was profiled, and TCRdb retains in-frame clones only, with some absent. This table has almost 250,000 clones, roughly 86% appearing once. The specimen sequenced was PBMCs or T cells enriched from blood (not recorded which). These receptors were obtained from a woman in her forties or fifties who had recovered from COVID-19.

This chain joins TRBV10-3 and TRBJ1-5; 8 bases line up with TRBD1. CDR3 length equals 16 residues. Germline V gene data show CDR1 as ENHRY and CDR2 as SYGVKD. Trimming took 0 bases from V and 7 from J; bases not matched to a gene: 8. In DNA, the CDR3 is TGTGCCATCAGTGAGTCCTTAGGGACAGGCGGACAGCCCCAGCATTTT. It encodes CAISESLGTGGQPQHF.

This chain uses TRBV11-1 with TRBJ2-5, with D unresolved. Germline V CDR1 and CDR2: SGHAT, FQDESV (reference sequence). V was clipped by 3 bases and J by 2 bases, with 7 bases between them. This CDR3 is 13 amino acids long. CDR3 nucleotide sequence: TGTGCCAGCAGCTTTATCCGGCAAGAGACCCAGTACTTC. As protein: CASSFIRQETQYF.